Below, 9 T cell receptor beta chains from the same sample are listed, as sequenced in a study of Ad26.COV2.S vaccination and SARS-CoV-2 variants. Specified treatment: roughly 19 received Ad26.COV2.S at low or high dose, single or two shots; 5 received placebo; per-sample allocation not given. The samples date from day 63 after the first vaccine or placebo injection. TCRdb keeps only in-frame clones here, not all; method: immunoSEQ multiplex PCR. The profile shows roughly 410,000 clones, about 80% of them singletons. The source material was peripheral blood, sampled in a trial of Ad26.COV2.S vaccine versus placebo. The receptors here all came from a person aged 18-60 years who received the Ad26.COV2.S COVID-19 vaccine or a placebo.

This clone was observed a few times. Here the CDR3 DNA reads TGTGCCAGCAGGACGACAGGGTACACTGAAGCTTTCTTT. This translates into CASRTTGYTEAFF. The chain carries TRBV6-5 and TRBJ1-1, with TRBD1 matching over 7 bases. The CDR3 is made up of 13 amino acids. Germline V gene sequence: CDR1 MNHEY, CDR2 SVGAGI. Losses at the gene ends were 6 bases for V and 3 bases for J; bases not matched to a gene: 4.

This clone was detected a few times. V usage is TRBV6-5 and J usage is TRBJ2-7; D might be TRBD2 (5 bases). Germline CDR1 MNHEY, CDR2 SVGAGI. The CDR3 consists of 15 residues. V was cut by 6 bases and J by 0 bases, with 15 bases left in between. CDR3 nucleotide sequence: TGTGCCAGCAGAGCTAGGACTCTCAGCTCCTACGAGCAGTACTTC. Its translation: CASRARTLSSYEQYF.

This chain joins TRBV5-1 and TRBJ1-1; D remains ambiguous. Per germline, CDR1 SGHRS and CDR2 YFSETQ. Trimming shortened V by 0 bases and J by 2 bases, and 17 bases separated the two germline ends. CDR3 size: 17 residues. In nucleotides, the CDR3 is TGCGCCAGCAGCTTGGTGGGCGGGGTGTCCGTCAACACTGAAGCTTTCTTT. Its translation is CASSLVGGVSVNTEAFF.

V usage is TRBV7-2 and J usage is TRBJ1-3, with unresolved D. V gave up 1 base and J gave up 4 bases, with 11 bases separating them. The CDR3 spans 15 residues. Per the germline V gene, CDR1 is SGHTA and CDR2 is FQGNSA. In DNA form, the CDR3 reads TGTGCCAGCAGCTTAGGTTACGGCAGAGGAAACACCATATATTTT. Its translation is CASSLGYGRGNTIYF.

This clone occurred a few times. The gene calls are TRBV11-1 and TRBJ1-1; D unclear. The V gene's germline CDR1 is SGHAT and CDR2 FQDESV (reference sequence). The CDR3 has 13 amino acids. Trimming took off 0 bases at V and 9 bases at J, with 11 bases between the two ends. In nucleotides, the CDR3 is TGTGCCAGCAGCTTAGCCGGGGTCCTCAAAGCTTTCTTT. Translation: CASSLAGVLKAFF.

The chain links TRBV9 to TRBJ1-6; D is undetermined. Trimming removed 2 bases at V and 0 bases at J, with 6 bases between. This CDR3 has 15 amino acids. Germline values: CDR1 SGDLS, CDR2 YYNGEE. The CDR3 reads CASSVAGSYNSPLHF. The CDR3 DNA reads TGTGCCAGCAGCGTCGCGGGCTCCTATAATTCACCCCTCCACTTT.

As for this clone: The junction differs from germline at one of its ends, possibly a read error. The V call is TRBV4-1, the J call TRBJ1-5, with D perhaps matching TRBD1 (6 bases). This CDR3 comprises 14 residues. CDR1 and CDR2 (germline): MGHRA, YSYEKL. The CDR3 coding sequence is TGCGCCAGCAGCCAAGATCGGGGGGCCCCTATCATGGATTTT. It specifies CASSQDRGAPIMDF.

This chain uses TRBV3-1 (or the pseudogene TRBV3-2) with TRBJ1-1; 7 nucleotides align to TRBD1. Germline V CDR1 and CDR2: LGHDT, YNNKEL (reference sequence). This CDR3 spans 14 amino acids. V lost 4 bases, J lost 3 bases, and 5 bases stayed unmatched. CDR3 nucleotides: TGTGCCAGCAGCCCCTCAGACAGGGACACTGAAGCTTTCTTT. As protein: CASSPSDRDTEAFF.

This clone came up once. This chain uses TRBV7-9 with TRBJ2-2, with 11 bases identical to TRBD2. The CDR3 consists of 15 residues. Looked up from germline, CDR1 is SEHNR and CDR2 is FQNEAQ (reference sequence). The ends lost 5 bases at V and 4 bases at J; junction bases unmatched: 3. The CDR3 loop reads CASSLGLAGTGELFF. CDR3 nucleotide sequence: TGTGCCAGCAGCCTTGGACTAGCGGGCACCGGGGAGCTGTTTTTT.